This record concerns one T cell receptor beta chain sequence. The data belong to a study of blood T cell repertoires in COVID-19. The V and J ends lost 7 bases and 8 bases, in that order; junction bases with no gene match: 9. CDR3 length equals 13 residues. CDR1 and CDR2 (germline): SGHRS, YFSETQ. Original data processing: Researchers report that nucleated cell counts were estimated from reference gene primer amplification. The protocol was immunoSEQ multiplex PCR, while the TCRdb copy is restricted to in-frame clones and leaves out a portion. For V, J and clone size, that table is used; D and trimming come from the DNA. There are about 530,000 clones in the sample; about 89% occur only once, and 7.8% lies in the top ten.

V is TRBV5-1 and J is TRBJ1-2; 9 positions match TRBD1. The receptor was derived from a woman between 45 and 65 years old with COVID-19, enrolled during active disease. The source material was peripheral blood. This CDR3 reads CASSPGQGHGYTF. Written as DNA, the CDR3 is TGCGCCAGCTCCCCGGGACAGGGACACGGCTACACCTTC.